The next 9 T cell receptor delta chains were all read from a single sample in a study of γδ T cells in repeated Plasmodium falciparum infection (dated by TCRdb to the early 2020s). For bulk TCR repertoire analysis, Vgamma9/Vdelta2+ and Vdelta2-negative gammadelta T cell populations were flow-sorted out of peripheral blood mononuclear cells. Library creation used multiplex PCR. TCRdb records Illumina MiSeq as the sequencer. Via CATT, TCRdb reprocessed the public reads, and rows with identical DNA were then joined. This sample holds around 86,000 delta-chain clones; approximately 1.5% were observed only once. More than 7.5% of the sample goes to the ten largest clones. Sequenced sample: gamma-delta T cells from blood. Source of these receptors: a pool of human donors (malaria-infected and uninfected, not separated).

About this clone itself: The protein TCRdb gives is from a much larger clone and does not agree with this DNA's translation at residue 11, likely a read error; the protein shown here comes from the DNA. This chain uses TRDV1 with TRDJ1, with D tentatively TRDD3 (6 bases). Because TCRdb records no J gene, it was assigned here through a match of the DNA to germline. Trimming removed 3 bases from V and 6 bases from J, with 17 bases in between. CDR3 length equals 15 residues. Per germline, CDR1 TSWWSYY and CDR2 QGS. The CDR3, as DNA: TGTGCTCTTGGGGACCTCCACCATGGGGGCAATAAACTCATCTTT. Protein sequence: CALGDLHHGGNKLIF.

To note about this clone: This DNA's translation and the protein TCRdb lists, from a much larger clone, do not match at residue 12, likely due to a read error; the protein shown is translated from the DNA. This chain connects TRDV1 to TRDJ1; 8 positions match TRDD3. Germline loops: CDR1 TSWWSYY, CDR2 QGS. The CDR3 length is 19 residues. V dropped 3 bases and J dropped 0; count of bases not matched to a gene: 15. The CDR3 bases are TGTGCTCTTGGGGATGGAGTCCTATGGCTGGGGGAGCACACCGATAAACTCATCTTT. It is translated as CALGDGVLWLGEHTDKLIF.

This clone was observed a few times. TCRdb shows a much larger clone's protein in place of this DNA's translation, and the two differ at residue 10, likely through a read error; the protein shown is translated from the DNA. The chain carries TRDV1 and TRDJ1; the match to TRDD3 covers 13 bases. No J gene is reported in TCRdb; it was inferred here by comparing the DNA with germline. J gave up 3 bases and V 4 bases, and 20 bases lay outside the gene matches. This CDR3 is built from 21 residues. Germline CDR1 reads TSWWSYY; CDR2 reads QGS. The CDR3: CALGVSLPIQLLGDTADKLIF. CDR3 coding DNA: TGTGCTCTTGGGGTCAGCCTTCCTATACAACTACTGGGGGATACGGCCGATAAACTCATCTTT.

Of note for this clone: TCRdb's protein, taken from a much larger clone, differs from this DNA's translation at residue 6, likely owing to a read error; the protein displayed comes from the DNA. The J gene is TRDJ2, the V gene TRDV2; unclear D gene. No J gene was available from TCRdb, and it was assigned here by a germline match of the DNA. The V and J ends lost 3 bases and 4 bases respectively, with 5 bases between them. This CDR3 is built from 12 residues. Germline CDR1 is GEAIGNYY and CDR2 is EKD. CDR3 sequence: CACDWWTAQLFF. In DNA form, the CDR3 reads TGTGCCTGTGACTGGTGGACAGCACAACTCTTCTTT.

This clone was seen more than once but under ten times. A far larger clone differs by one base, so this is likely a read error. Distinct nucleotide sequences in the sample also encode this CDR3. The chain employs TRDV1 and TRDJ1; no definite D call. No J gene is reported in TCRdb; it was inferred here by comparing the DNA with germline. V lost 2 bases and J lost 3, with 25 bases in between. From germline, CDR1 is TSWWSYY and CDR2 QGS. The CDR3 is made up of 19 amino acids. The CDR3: CALGEYTALPAVGADKLIF. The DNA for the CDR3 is TGTGCTCTTGGGGAATATACCGCGCTACCGGCGGTGGGAGCCGATAAACTCATCTTT.

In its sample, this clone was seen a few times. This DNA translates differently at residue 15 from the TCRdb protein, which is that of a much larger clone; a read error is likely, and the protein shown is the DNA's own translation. The CDR3 DNA sequence: TGTGCTCTTGGAGCTTCTAGTGGTACGGAAGGACCGCCTTTGGCAGCACAACTCTTCTTT. Protein product: CALGASSGTEGPPLAAQLFF. The V gene is TRDV1, the J gene TRDJ2, with unresolved D. TCRdb offers no J gene call, so here the DNA was matched to germline to obtain one. The germline CDR1 and CDR2 sequences are TSWWSYY and QGS. The CDR3 sequence is 20 residues long.

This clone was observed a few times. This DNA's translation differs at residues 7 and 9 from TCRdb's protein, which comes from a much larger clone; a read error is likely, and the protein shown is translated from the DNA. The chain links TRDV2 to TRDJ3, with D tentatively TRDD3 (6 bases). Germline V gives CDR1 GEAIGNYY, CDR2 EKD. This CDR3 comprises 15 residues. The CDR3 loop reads CACDTSAWGTRQMFF. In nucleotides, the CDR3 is TGTGCCTGTGACACGTCTGCCTGGGGCACCCGACAGATGTTTTTC.

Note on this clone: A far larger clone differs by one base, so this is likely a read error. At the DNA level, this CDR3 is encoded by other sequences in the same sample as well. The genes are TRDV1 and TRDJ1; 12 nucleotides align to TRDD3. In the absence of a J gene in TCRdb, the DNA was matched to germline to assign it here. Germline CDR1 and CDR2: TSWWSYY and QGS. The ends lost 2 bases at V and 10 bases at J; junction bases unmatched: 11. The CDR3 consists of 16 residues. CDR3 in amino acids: CALGELALLGDTGLIF. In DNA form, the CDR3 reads TGTGCTCTTGGGGAATTGGCCTTGCTGGGGGATACGGGACTCATCTTT.

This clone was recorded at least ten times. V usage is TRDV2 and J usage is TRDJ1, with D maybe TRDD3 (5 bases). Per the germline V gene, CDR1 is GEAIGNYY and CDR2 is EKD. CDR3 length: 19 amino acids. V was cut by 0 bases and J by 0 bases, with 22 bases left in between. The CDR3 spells CACDTVSRGAATYTDKLIF. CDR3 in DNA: TGTGCCTGTGACACCGTCTCTCGGGGGGCCGCTACGTACACCGATAAACTCATCTTT.